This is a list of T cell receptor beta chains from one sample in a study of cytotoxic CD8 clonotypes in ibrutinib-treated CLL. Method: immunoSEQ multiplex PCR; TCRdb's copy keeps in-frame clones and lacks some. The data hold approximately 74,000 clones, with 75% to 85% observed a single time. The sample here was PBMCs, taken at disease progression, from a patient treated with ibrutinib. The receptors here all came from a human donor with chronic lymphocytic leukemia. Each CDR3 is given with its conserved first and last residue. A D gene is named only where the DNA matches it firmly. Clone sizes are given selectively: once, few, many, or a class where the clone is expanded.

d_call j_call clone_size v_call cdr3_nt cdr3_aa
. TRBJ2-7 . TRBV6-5 TGTTCCACCTCTGGGGGGACCTACGAGCAGTACTTC CSTSGGTYEQYF
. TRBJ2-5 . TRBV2 TGTGCCAGCAGTGACCCGGGTCCCAGGTGGACCCAGTACTTC CASSDPGPRWTQYF
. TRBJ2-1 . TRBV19 TGTGCCAGTAGTATGCAGAGCTCCTACAATGAGCAGTTCTTC CASSMQSSYNEQFF
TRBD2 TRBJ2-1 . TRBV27 TGTGCCAGCAGAGTGACTAGCGCCTACAATGAGCAGTTCTTC CASRVTSAYNEQFF
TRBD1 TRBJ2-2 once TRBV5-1 TGCGCCAGCAGCCGACAGGGGGCCGGGGAGCTGTTTTTT CASSRQGAGELFF
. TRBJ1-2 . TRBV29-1 TGCAGCGTTGATAGGGGTAACTATGGCTACACCTTC CSVDRGNYGYTF
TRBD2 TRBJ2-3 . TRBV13 TGTGCCAGCAGCGGTAGCGGGGGGGCCACAGATACGCAGTATTTT CASSGSGGATDTQYF
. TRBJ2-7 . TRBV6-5 TGTGCCAGCAGTTCCACCGATGGGTCCTATCACGAGCAGTACTTC CASSSTDGSYHEQYF
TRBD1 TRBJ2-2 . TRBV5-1 TGCGCCAGTGCGGATACAGGGGATTCCGGGGAGCTGTTTTTT CASADTGDSGELFF
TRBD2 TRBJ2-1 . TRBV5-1 TGCGCCAGCAGCGGCACTAGCGGGGGCCCCAATGAGCAGTTCTTC CASSGTSGGPNEQFF
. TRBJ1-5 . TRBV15 TGTGCCACCAGCAGGGGCAGGGTCAATCAGCCCCAGCATTTT CATSRGRVNQPQHF
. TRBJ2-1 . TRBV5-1 TGCGCCAGCAGCTTGTTTCTGGGGGACAATGAGCAGTTCTTC CASSLFLGDNEQFF
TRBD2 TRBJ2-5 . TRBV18 TGTGCCAGCTCACCACTCTCAGGACTAGCGGTCCAAGAGACCCAGTACTTC CASSPLSGLAVQETQYF
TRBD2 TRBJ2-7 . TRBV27 TGTGCCAGCAGTTTAACTAGCGGGGGCCCCTTCTACGAGCAGTACTTC CASSLTSGGPFYEQYF
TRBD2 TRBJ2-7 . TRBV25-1 TGTGCCAGGAGAAGGACTAGCGGGAGTTACGAGCAGTACTTC CARRRTSGSYEQYF
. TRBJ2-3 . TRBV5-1 TGCGCCAGCAGCTACTTCCCCGGAGGCACAGATACGCAGTATTTT CASSYFPGGTDTQYF
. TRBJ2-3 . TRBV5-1 TGCGCCAGCAGCTTGCAGGGCTACTTGGCCACAGATACGCAGTATTTT CASSLQGYLATDTQYF
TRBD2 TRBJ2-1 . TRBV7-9 TGTGCCAGCAGAATCGGCGGGGGGCAGTACAATGAGCAGTTCTTC CASRIGGGQYNEQFF
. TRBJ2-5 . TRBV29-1 TGCAGCGGTAGCCAAGAGACCCAGTACTTC CSGSQETQYF
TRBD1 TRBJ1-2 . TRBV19 TGTGCCAGTAGTCTCCTGGGCGACAGGGAAAACTATGGCTACACCTTC CASSLLGDRENYGYTF
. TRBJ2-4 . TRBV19 TGTGCCAGTAAGTGGCAAGCCAAAAACATTCAGTACTTC CASKWQAKNIQYF
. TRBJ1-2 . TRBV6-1 TGTGCCAGCAGTGGACGGTACTATGGCTACACCTTC CASSGRYYGYTF
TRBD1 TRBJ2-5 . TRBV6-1 TGTGCCAGCAGCCTGGACAGGGCGGGTGGGACCCAGTACTTC CASSLDRAGGTQYF
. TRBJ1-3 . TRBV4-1 TGCGCCAGCAGCCAAGATAGGAGCTCTGGAAACACCATATATTTT CASSQDRSSGNTIYF
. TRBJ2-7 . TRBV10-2 TGCGCCAGCAGTGAACCCAGAAACGAGCAGTACTTC CASSEPRNEQYF
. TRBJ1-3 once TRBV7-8 TGTGCCAGCAGCTTTCAACCACCGGGGGTCTCTGGAAACACCATATATTTT CASSFQPPGVSGNTIYF
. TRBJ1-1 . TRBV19 TGTGCCAGTAGTATTTTGTCTTTAGGGCGAACTGAAGCTTTCTTT CASSILSLGRTEAFF
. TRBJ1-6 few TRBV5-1 TGCGCCAGCAGCTTGGCAGGGAAGGGGATTTCACCCCTCCACTTT CASSLAGKGISPLHF
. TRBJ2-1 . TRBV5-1 TGCGCCAGCAGCTTGGGTTCCTACAATGAGCAGTTCTTC CASSLGSYNEQFF
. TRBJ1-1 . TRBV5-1 TGCGCCAGCAGCTTGGCTGGTCGTAAGACTGAAGCTTTCTTT CASSLAGRKTEAFF
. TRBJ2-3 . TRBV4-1 TGCGCCAGCAGCCAAGATAGGAGCACAGATACGCAGTATTTT CASSQDRSTDTQYF
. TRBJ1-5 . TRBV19 TGTGCCAGTAGTTGGGGGTCAGGCAATCAGCCCCAGCATTTT CASSWGSGNQPQHF
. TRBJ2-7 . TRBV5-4 TGTGCCAGCAGCTTGGGCCCGACGGGGTTCGACGAGCAGTACTTC CASSLGPTGFDEQYF
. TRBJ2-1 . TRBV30 TGTGCCTGGGACTTTTGGGGGCGAAACAATGAGCAGTTCTTC CAWDFWGRNNEQFF
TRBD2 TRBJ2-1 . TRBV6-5 TGTGCCAGCAGTTATACTAGCGGGAGCAATGAGCAGTTCTTC CASSYTSGSNEQFF
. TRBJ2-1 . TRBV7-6 TGTGCCAGCAGCTTAGAGGAGATCTACGAGCAGTTCTTC CASSLEEIYEQFF
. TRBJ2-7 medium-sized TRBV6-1 TGTGCCATCACCGACGGAACGACCTACGAGCAGTACTTC CAITDGTTYEQYF
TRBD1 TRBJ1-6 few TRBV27 TGTGCCAGCAGTACATCCGGGACAGACAATTCACCCCTCCACTTT CASSTSGTDNSPLHF
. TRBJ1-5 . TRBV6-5 TGTGCCAGCAGTTACCTCCAGGGAAATCAGCCCCAGCATTTT CASSYLQGNQPQHF
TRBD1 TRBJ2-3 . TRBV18 TGTGCCAGCTCACCCCCGGGACAGGGGGCACTTGGAGATACGCAGTATTTT CASSPPGQGALGDTQYF
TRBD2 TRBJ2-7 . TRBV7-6 TGTGCCAGCAGCGCAGAGCCGGGACTAGCGGGGTACGAGCAGTACTTC CASSAEPGLAGYEQYF
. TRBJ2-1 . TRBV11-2 TGTGCCAGCAGCCCGAGACTCTTAAAGGAGCAGTTCTTC CASSPRLLKEQFF
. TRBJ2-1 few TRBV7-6 TGTGCCAGCAGCTCCTACACGCCCACCCAGGGCAGTGAGCAGTTCTTC CASSSYTPTQGSEQFF
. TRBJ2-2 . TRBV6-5 TGTGCCAGCAGTTACTGGACCGGGGAGCTGTTTTTT CASSYWTGELFF
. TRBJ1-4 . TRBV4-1 TGCGCCAGCAGCCAAGATGGGGGGTTCGTAGAAAAACTGTTTTTT CASSQDGGFVEKLFF
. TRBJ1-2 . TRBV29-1 TGCAGCGTTGTAGACAACTATGGCTACACCTTC CSVVDNYGYTF
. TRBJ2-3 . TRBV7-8 TGTGCCAGCAGCTTGGCCAAACCTTACACAGATACGCAGTATTTT CASSLAKPYTDTQYF
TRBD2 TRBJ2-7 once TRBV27 TGTGCCAGCAGTTCCGGACTAGCGGGAGACTACGAGCAGTACTTC CASSSGLAGDYEQYF
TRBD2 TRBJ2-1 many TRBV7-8 TGTGCCAGCAGCGGCGGGGGGTACGAGCAGTTCTTC CASSGGGYEQFF